The clone carrying this TCR beta chain was picked up many times. Presence of unique molecular identifiers characterized the TCR beta cDNA libraries. TCRdb processed the PCR reads anew with MiXCR; each CDR3 protein has one entry. Of fewer than 550,000 distinct CDR3 sequences listed, less than 40% are singletons. The data are from a study of post-analysis software for immune sequencing data. The receptor was isolated from a girl between 2 and 17 years old with multiple sclerosis. Source material: blood.

This CDR3 is CSVGHSSYEQYF. CDR3 DNA sequence: TGCAGCGTGGGGCACAGCTCCTACGAGCAGTACTTC. V is TRBV29-1 and J is TRBJ2-7; the D gene is possibly TRBD1 (5 bases). Germline assignment: CDR1 SQVTM and CDR2 ANQGSEA. The ends were cut back, 6 bases at V and 0 bases at J, with 9 bases in the middle. The CDR3 totals 12 residues.